These 10 T cell receptor beta chains were all obtained from the same sample, sequenced in a study of blood T cell repertoires in COVID-19. Profiled with immunoSEQ multiplex PCR; TCRdb holds only in-frame clones, not every one. The sample has 200,000 to 300,000 clones, roughly 76% seen once; the top ten hold 7.5%. The sequencing sample was made of peripheral blood. Receptors were obtained from a woman aged 80 or older with COVID-19, enrolled during active disease.

The chain carries TRBV7-9 and TRBJ1-2; D is unresolved. The CDR3 sequence is 14 residues long. From germline, CDR1 is SEHNR and CDR2 FQNEAQ (reference sequence). V was cut by 5 bases and J by 3 bases, with 13 bases left in between. The CDR3 here is CASSPTSADYGYTF. The CDR3 DNA sequence: TGTGCCAGCAGCCCAACTTCGGCGGACTATGGCTACACCTTC.

This rearrangement joins TRBV2 to TRBJ1-5; D is possibly TRBD1 (6 bases). CDR1 and CDR2 from the germline V gene are SNHLY and FYNNEI. This CDR3 comprises 13 residues. V gave up 7 bases and J gave up 1 base, with 8 bases separating them. CDR3 sequence: CASKGVSNQPQHF. CDR3 coding DNA: TGTGCCAGCAAGGGGGTCAGCAATCAGCCCCAGCATTTT.

This chain uses TRBV20-1 with TRBJ2-5; 8 nucleotides agree with TRBD1. Germline CDR1 and CDR2: DFQATT and SNEGSKA (reference sequence). The CDR3 is made up of 15 amino acids. The junction had 11 bases not matched to a gene; V was cut back by 3 bases and J by 5 bases. CDR3: CSASDPGQGGETQYF. Here the CDR3 DNA reads TGCAGTGCTAGTGACCCTGGACAGGGCGGGGAGACCCAGTACTTC.

The chain couples TRBV5-1 to TRBJ1-6; a weak D match, TRBD1 (6 bases). CDR3 size: 15 residues. Germline assignment: CDR1 SGHRS and CDR2 YFSETQ. The V gene lost 8 bases and the J gene lost 7 bases, with 19 bases spanning the gap. The CDR3 nucleotides read TGCGCCAGTTCTACAGGGAGTTCGGGAAATTCACCCCTCCACTTT. Translation gives CASSTGSSGNSPLHF.

V gene TRBV19 combines with J gene TRBJ2-2, with 7 bases lining up with TRBD1. CDR1 is LNHDA, CDR2 SQIVND, per germline (reference sequence). The CDR3 sequence is 16 residues long. V dropped 3 bases and J dropped 1; count of bases not matched to a gene: 5. The CDR3 spells CASSIPGQVNTGELFF. The CDR3 region has the DNA TGTGCCAGTAGTATCCCCGGACAGGTGAACACCGGGGAGCTGTTTTTT.

Concerning this clone: This same CDR3 is encoded by further DNA sequences in the sample. The J gene is TRBJ1-1, the V gene TRBV18, with a weak D call TRBD1 (5 bases). This CDR3 contains 13 residues. Trimming shortened V by 6 bases and J by 3 bases, and 11 bases separated the two germline ends. CDR1 is KGHSH and CDR2 is LQKENI in the germline V gene. CDR3: CASSTGGDTEAFF. The CDR3 DNA is TGTGCCAGCTCTACGGGAGGGGACACTGAAGCTTTCTTT.

V is TRBV13 and J is TRBJ1-2; 9 positions match TRBD1. Losses at the gene ends were 5 bases for V and 7 bases for J; bases not matched to a gene: 11. Germline V gene lookup returns CDR1 PRHDT and CDR2 FYEKMQ (reference sequence). The CDR3 has 15 amino acids. The chain's CDR3 is CASSRSGQGRFGYTF. In nucleotides, the CDR3 is TGTGCCAGCAGCCGATCCGGACAGGGGAGATTTGGCTACACCTTC.

In its sample, this clone was seen once. This rearrangement joins TRBV20-1 to TRBJ1-1; 7 bases are a match to TRBD1. Trimming took 3 bases from V and 7 from J; bases not matched to a gene: 5. There are 12 residues in the CDR3. Germline lookup yields CDR1 DFQATT and CDR2 SNEGSKA (reference sequence). The CDR3 DNA sequence: TGCAGTGCTAGTACAGGGGTAAGTGAAGCTTTCTTT. Translation gives CSASTGVSEAFF.

The rearrangement uses TRBV5-1 and TRBJ1-1; a weak D match, TRBD1 (5 bases). The CDR3 covers 16 residues. V was pared by 4 bases and J by 0 bases, with 16 bases between. Germline V gene sequence: CDR1 SGHRS, CDR2 YFSETQ. CDR3 DNA: TGCGCCAGCAGCCCGACGAAGGGGATAATGAACACTGAAGCTTTCTTT. This translates into CASSPTKGIMNTEAFF. The full variable domain, with the rest looked up from reference TRBV5-1 and TRBJ1-1, is KAGVTQTPRYLIKTRGQQVTLSCSPISGHRSVSWYQQTPGQGLQFLFEYFSETQRNKGNFPGRFSGRQFSNSRSEMNVSTLELGDSALYLCASSPTKGIMNTEAFFGQGTRLTVV.

The CDR3 region is CASSLSGQAGNTIYF. The CDR3 nucleotides read TGCGCCAGCAGCTTGTCTGGACAGGCCGGAAACACCATATATTTT. This chain connects TRBV5-1 to TRBJ1-3, with 7 bases lining up with TRBD1. The CDR3 is 15 residues long. The germline V gene has CDR1 SGHRS and CDR2 YFSETQ. V lost 1 base and J lost 4; bases outside the gene matches: 5.